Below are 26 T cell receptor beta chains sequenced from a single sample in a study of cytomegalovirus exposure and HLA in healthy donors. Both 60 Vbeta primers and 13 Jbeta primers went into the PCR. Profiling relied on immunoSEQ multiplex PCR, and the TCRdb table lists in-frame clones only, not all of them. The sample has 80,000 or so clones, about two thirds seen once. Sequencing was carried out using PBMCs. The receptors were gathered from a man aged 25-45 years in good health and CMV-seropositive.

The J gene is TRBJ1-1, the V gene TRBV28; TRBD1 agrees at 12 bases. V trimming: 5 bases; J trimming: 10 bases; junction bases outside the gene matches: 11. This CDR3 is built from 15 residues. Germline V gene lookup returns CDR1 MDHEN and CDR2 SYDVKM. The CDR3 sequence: CASSALRDRGRGAFF. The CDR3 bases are TGTGCCAGCAGTGCACTCCGGGACAGGGGGCGAGGAGCTTTCTTT. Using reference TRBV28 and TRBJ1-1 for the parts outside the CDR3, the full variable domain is DVKVTQSSRYLVKRTGEKVFLECVQDMDHENMFWYRQDPGLGLRLIYFSYDVKMKEKGDIPEGYSVSREKKERFSLILESASTNQTSMYLCASSALRDRGRGAFFGQGTRLTVV.

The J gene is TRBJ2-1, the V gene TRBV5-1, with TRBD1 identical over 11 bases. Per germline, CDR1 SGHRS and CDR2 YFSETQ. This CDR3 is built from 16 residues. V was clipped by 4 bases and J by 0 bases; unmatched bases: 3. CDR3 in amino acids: CASSPGTGGSYNEQFF. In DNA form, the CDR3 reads TGCGCCAGCAGCCCGGGGACAGGGGGCTCCTACAATGAGCAGTTCTTC.

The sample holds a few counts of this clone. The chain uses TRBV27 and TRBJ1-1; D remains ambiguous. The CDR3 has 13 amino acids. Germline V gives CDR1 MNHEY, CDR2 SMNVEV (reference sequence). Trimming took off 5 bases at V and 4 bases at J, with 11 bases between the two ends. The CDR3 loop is CASSPPESTEAFF. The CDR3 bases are TGTGCCAGCAGTCCACCCGAGAGCACTGAAGCTTTCTTT.

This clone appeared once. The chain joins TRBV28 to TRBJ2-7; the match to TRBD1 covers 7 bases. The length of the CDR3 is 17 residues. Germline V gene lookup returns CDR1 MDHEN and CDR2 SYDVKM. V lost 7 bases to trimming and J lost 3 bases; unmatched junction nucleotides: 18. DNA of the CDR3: TGTGCCAGCAACCAGTTTGTCCGCCGGGACAGCCGCTACGAGCAGTACTTC. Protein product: CASNQFVRRDSRYEQYF.

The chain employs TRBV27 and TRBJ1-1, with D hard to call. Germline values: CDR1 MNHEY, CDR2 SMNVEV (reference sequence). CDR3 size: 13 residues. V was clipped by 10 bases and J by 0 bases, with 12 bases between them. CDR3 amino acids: CATQKNMNTEAFF. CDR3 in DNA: TGTGCCACCCAAAAAAACATGAACACTGAAGCTTTCTTT.

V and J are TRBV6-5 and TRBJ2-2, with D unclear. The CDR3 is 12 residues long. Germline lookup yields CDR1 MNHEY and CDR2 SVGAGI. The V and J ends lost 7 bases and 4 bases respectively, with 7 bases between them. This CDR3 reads CASNRGTGELFF. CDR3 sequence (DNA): TGTGCCAGCAACCGCGGCACCGGGGAGCTGTTTTTT.

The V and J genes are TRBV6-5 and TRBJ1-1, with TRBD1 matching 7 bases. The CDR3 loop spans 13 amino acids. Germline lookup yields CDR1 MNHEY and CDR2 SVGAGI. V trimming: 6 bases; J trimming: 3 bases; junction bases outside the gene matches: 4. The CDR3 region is CASSGTVYTEAFF. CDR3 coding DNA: TGTGCCAGCAGCGGGACAGTCTACACTGAAGCTTTCTTT.

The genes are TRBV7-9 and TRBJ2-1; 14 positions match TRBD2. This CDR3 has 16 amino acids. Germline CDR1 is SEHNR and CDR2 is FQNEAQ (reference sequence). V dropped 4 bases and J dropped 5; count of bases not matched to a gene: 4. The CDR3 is CASSSRTSGGNNEQFF. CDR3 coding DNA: TGTGCCAGCAGCTCCCGGACTAGCGGGGGGAACAATGAGCAGTTCTTC.

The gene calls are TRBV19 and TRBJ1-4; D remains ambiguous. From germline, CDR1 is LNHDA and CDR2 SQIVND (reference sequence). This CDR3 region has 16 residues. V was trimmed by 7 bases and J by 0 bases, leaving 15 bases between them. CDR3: CASTTHGKATNEKLFF. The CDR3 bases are TGTGCCAGTACCACTCACGGGAAAGCAACTAATGAAAAACTGTTTTTT. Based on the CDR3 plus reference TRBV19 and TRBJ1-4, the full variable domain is DGGITQSPKYLFRKEGQNVTLSCEQNLNHDAMYWYRQDPGQGLRLIYYSQIVNDFQKGDIAEGYSVSREKKESFPLTVTSAQKNPTAFYLCASTTHGKATNEKLFFGSGTQLSVL.

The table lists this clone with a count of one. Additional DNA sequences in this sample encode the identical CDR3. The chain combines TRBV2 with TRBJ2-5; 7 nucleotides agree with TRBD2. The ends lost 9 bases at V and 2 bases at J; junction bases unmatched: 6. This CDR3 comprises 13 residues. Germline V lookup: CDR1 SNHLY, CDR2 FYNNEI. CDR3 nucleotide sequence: TGTGCCAGTAGGAAGCGGGATCAAGAGACCCAGTACTTC. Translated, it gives CASRKRDQETQYF.

The CDR3 bases are TGTGCTAGCCGAGTTGGTAATTCACCCCTCCACTTT. Protein: CASRVGNSPLHF. The chain carries TRBV12-5 and TRBJ1-6; D gene ambiguous. From germline, CDR1 is LGHNT and CDR2 FRNRAP. This CDR3 spans 12 amino acids. The V end was cut by 9 bases, the J end by 6 bases, with 9 bases between.

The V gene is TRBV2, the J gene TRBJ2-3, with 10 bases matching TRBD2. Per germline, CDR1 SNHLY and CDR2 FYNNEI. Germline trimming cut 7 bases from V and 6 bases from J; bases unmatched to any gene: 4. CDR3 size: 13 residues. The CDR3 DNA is TGTGCCAGCATAGGACTAGCGGTTGATACGCAGTATTTT. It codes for CASIGLAVDTQYF.

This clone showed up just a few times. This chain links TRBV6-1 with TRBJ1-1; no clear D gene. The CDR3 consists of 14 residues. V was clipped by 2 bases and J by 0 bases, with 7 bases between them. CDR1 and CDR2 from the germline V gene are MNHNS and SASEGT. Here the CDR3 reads CASSEQVMNTEAFF. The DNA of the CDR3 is TGTGCCAGCAGTGAACAGGTCATGAACACTGAAGCTTTCTTT.

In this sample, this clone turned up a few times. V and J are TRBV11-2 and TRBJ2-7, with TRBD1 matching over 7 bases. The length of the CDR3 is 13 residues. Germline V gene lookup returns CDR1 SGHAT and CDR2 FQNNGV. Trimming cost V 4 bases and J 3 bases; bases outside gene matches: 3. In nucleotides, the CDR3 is TGTGCCAGCAGCTCCGGGACAGTCTACGAGCAGTACTTC. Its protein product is CASSSGTVYEQYF.

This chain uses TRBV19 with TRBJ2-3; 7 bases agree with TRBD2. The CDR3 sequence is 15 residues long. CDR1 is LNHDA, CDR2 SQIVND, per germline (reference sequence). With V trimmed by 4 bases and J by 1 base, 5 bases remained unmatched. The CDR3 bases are TGTGCCAGTAGTAGTAGCGGGTTGGGCACAGATACGCAGTATTTT. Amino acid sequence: CASSSSGLGTDTQYF.

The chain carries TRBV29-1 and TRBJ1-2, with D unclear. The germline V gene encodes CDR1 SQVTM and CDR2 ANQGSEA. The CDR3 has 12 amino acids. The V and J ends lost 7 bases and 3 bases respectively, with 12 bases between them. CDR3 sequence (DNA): TGCAGCGCCGCCCTAAACGACTATGGCTACACCTTC. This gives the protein CSAALNDYGYTF. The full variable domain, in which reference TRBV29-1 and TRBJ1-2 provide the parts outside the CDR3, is SAVISQKPSRDICQRGTSLTIQCQVDSQVTMMFWYRQQPGQSLTLIATANQGSEATYESGFVIDKFPISRPNLTFSTLTVSNMSPEDSSIYLCSAALNDYGYTFGSGTRLTVV.

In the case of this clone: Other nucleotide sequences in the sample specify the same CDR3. CDR3 bases: TGTGCCTGGAGCACCGGGACAGGCTCCTACGAGCAGTACTTC. Protein: CAWSTGTGSYEQYF. The chain couples TRBV30 to TRBJ2-7, with 8 bases matching TRBD1. Germline CDR1 reads GTSNPN; CDR2 reads SVGIG (reference sequence). CDR3 length: 14 amino acids. J gave up 0 bases and V 3 bases, and 4 bases lay outside the gene matches.

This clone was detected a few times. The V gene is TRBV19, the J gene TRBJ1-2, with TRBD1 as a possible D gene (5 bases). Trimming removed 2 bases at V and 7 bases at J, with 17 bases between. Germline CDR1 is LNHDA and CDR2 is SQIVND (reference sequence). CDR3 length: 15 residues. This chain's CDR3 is CASSIRRGQTGGYTF. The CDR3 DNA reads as TGTGCCAGTAGTATACGTAGGGGCCAAACGGGTGGCTACACCTTC.

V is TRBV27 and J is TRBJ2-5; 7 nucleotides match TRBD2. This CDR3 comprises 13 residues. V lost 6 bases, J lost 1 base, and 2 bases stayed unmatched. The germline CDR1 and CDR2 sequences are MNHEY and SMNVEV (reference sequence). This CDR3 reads CASRSGGQETQYF. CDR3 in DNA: TGTGCCAGCAGGTCGGGGGGCCAAGAGACCCAGTACTTC.

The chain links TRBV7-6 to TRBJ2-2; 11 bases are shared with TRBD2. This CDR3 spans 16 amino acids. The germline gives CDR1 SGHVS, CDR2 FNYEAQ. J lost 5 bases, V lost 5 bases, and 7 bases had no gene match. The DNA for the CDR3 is TGTGCCAGCAGCCCCGGTTTAGCGGGGGGGACCGGGGAGCTGTTTTTT. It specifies CASSPGLAGGTGELFF. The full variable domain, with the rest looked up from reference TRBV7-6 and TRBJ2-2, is GAGVSQSPRYKVTKRGQDVALRCDPISGHVSLYWYRQALGQGPEFLTYFNYEAQQDKSGLPNDRFSAERPEGSISTLTIQRTEQRDSAMYRCASSPGLAGGTGELFFGEGSRLTVL.

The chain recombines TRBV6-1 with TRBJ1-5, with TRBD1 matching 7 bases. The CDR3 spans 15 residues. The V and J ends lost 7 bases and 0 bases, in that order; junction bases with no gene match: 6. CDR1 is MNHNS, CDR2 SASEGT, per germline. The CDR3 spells CASINRGYSNQPQHF. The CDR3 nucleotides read TGTGCCAGCATAAACAGGGGCTATAGCAATCAGCCCCAGCATTTT.

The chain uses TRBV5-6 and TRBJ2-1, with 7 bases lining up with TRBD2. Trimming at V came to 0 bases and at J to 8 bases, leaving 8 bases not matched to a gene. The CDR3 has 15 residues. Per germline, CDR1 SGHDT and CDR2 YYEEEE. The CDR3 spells CASSLAISGRHEQFF. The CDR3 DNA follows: TGTGCCAGCAGCTTGGCCATATCCGGGAGGCATGAGCAGTTCTTC.

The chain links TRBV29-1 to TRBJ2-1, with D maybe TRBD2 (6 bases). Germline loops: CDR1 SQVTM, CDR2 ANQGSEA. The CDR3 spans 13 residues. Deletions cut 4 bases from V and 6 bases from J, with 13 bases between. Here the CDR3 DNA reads TGCAGCGTTGGCGCTAGCGTAGGCAATGAGCAGTTCTTC. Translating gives CSVGASVGNEQFF.

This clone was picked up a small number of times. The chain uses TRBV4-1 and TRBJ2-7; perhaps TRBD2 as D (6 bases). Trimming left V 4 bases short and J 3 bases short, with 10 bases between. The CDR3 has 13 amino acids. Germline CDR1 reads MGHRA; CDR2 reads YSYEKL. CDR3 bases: TGCGCCAGCAGCCGGGACTCAAACTACGAGCAGTACTTC. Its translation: CASSRDSNYEQYF.

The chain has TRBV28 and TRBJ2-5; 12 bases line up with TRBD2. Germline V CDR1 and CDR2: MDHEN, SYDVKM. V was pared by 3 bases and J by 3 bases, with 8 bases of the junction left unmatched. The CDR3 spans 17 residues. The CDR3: CASSFIGRLAGEETQYF. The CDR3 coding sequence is TGTGCCAGCAGTTTCATCGGAAGACTAGCGGGAGAAGAGACCCAGTACTTC.

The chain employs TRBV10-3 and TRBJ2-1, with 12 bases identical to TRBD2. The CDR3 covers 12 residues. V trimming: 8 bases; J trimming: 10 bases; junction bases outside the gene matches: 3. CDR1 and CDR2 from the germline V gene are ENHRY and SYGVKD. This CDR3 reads CAIRLAGDEQFF. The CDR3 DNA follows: TGTGCCATCCGACTAGCGGGAGACGAGCAGTTCTTC.